This TCR beta chain was recovered during a study of cytomegalovirus exposure and HLA in healthy donors. The study, taken as a whole, reports: A prior analysis recorded that most TCR beta V segments were productive about 90% or about 30% of the time. Cytomegalovirus association was listed for approximately 160 TCR beta chains. A later analysis linked a missense DCLRE1C variant to TCR beta V- and J-gene trimming. Available immune exposure information was restricted to CMV serostatus only.

Worth noting for this clone: Its matching antigen is unknown.

PCR involved 60 Vbeta and 13 Jbeta primers. TCRdb's table, derived via immunoSEQ multiplex PCR, lists solely in-frame clones and lacks some. Of roughly 200,000 clones in the sample, approximately 86% were seen once. CDR3 length: 13 amino acids. V gave up 1 base and J gave up 7 bases; unmatched junction bases: 4. From germline, CDR1 is SGHKS and CDR2 YYEKEE (reference sequence). Sequences were obtained from PBMCs. The sequence was collected from a woman younger than 45 in good health and CMV-seronegative. This chain joins TRBV5-5 and TRBJ2-7; 8 bases fit TRBD1. The CDR3 region is CASSLPGGIEQYF. As DNA, the CDR3 is TGTGCCAGCAGCTTGCCAGGGGGCATAGAGCAGTACTTC.